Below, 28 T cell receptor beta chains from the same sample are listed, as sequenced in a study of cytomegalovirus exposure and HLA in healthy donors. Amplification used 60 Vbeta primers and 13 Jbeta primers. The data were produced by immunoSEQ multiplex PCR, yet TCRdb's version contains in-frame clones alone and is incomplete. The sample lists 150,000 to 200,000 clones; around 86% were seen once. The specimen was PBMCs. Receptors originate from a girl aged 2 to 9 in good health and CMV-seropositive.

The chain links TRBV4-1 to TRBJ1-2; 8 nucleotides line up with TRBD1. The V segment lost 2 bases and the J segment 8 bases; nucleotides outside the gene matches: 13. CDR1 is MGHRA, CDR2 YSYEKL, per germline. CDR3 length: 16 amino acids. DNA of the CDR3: TGCGCCAGCAGCCAACCCAGACAGGGGTCGTGGGGAGGCTACACCTTC. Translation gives CASSQPRQGSWGGYTF.

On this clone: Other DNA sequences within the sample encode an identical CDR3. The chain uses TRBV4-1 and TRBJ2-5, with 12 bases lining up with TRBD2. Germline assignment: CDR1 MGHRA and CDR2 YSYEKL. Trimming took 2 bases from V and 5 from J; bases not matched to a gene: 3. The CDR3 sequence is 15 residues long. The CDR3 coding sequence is TGCGCCAGCAGCCAAACTAGCGGGGGGCAGGAGACCCAGTACTTC. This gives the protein CASSQTSGGQETQYF.

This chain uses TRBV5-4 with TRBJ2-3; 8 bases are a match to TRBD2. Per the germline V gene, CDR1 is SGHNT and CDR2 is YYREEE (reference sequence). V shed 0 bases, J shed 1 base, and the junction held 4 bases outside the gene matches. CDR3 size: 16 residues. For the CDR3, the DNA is TGTGCCAGCAGCTTGGGTCCGACTAGCGGCACAGATACGCAGTATTTT. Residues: CASSLGPTSGTDTQYF.

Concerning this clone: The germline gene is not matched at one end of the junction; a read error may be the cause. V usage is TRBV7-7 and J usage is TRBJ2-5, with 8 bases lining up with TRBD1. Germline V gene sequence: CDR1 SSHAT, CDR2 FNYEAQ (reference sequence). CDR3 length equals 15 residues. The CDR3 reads CASSWGQEHQETQYF. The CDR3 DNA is TGTGCTAGCAGCTGGGGACAGGAGCACCAAGAGACCCAGTACTTC.

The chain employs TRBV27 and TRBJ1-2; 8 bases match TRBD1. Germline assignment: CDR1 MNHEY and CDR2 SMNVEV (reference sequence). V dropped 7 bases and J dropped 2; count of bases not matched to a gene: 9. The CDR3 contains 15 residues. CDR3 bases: TGTGCCAGCACTCCACAGACAGGGGCCAACTATGGCTACACCTTC. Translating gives CASTPQTGANYGYTF.

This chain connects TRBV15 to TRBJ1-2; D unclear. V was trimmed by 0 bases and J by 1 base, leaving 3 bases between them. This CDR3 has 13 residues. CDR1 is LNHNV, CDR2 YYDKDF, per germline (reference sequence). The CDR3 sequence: CATSRDGNYGYTF. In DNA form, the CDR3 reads TGTGCCACCAGCAGAGACGGTAACTATGGCTACACCTTC.

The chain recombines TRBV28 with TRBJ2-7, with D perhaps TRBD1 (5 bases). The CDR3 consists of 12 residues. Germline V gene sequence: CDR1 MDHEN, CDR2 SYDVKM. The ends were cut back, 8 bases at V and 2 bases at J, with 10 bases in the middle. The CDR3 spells CASGQGTYEQYF. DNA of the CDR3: TGTGCCAGCGGGCAGGGTACCTACGAGCAGTACTTC. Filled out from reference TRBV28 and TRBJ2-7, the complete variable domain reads DVKVTQSSRYLVKRTGEKVFLECVQDMDHENMFWYRQDPGLGLRLIYFSYDVKMKEKGDIPEGYSVSREKKERFSLILESASTNQTSMYLCASGQGTYEQYFGPGTRLTVT.

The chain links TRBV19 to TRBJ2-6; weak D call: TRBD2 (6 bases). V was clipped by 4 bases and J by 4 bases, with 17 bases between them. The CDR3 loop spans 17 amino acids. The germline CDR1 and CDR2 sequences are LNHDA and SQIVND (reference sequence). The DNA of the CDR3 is TGTGCCAGTAGTAGCCAGGGACTCATCCTAGGGGCCAACGTCCTGACTTTC. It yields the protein CASSSQGLILGANVLTF.

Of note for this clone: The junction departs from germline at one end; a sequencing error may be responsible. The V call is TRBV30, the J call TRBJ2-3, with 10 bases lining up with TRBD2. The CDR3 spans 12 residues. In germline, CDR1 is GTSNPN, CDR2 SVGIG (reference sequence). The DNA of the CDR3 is TGTGCCTGGAGTGGCCTAGCGGGAGTAGAAGCGTTT. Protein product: CAWSGLAGVEAF. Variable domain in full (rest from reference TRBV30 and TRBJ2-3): SQTIHQWPATLVQPVGSPLSLECTVEGTSNPNLYWYRQAAGRGLQLLFYSVGIGQISSEVPQNLSASRPQDRQFILSSKKLLLSDSGFYLCAWSGLAGVEAFGPGTRLTVL.

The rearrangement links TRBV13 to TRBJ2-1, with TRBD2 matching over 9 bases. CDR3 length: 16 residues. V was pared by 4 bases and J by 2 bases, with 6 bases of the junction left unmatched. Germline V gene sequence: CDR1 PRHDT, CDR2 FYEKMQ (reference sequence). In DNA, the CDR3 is TGTGCCAGCAGCTACCGGACTAGCGACCCCTACAATGAGCAGTTCTTC. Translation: CASSYRTSDPYNEQFF. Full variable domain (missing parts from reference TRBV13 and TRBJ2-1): AAGVIQSPRHLIKEKRETATLKCYPIPRHDTVYWYQQGPGQDPQFLISFYEKMQSDKGSIPDRFSAQQFSDYHSELNMSSLELGDSALYFCASSYRTSDPYNEQFFGPGTRLTVL.

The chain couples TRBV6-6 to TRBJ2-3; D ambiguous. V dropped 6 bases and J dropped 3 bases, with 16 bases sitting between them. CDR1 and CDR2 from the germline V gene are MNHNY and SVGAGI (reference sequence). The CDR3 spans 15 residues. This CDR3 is CASSPTHSPTDTQYF. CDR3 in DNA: TGTGCCAGCAGCCCGACTCATTCTCCTACAGATACGCAGTATTTT.

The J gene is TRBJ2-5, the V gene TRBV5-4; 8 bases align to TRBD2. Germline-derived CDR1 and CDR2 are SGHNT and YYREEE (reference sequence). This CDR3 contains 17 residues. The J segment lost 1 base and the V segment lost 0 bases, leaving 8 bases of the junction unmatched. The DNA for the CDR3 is TGTGCCAGCAGCTTGGGTCGAGCGGGAGACCTCCAAGAGACCCAGTACTTC. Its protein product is CASSLGRAGDLQETQYF.

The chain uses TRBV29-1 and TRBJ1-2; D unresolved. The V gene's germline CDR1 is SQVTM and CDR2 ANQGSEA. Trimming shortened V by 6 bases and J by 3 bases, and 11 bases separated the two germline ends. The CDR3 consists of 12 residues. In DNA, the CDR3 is TGCAGCGTCCGTGACATCTACTATGGCTACACCTTC. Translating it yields CSVRDIYYGYTF.

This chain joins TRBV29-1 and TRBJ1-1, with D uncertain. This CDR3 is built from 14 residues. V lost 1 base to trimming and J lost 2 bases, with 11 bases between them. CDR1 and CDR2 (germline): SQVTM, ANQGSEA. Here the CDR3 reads CSVEGGLLNTEAFF. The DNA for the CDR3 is TGCAGCGTTGAAGGTGGCCTGCTTAACACTGAAGCTTTCTTT.

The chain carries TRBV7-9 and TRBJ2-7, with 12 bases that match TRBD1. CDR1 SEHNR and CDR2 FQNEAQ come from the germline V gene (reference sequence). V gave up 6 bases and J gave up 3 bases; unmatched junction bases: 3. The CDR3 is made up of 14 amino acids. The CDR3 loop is CASRGTGGSYEQYF. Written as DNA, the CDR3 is TGTGCCAGCAGGGGGACAGGGGGCAGCTACGAGCAGTACTTC.

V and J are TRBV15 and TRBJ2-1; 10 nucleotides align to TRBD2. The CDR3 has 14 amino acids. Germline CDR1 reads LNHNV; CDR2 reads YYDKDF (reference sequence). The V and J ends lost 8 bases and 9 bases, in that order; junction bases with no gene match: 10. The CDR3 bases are TGTGCCACCGGTGCTAGCGGGAGTAAGAGTGAGCAGTTCTTC. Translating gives CATGASGSKSEQFF. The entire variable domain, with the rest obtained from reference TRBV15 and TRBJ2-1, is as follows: DAMVIQNPRYQVTQFGKPVTLSCSQTLNHNVMYWYQQKSSQAPKLLFHYYDKDFNNEADTPDNFQSRRPNTSFCFLDIRSPGLGDTAMYLCATGASGSKSEQFFGPGTRLTVL.

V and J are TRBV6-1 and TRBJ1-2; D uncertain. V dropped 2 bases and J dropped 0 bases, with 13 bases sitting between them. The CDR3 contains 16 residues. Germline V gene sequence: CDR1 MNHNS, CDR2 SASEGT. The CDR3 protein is CASSEWIGEANYGYTF. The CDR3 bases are TGTGCCAGCAGTGAATGGATCGGGGAAGCTAACTATGGCTACACCTTC.

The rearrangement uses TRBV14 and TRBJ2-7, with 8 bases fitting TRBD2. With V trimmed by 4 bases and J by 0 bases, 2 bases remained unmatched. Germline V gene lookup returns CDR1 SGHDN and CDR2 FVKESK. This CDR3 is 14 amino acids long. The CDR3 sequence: CASSRSGDSYEQYF. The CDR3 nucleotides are TGTGCCAGCAGCCGTAGCGGGGACTCCTACGAGCAGTACTTC.

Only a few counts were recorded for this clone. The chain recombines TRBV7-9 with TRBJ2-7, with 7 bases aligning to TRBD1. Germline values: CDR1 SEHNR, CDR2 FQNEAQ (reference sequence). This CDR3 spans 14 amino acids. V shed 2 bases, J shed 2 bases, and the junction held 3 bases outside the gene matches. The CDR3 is CASSLWDRAYEQYF. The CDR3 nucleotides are TGTGCCAGCAGCTTATGGGACAGAGCCTACGAGCAGTACTTC.

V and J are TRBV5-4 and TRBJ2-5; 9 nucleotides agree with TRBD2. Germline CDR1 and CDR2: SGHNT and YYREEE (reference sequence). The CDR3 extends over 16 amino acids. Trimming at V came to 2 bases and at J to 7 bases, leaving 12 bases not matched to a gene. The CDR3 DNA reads TGTGCCAGCAGCTTTTGGGGTAGCGGGAGCTATGGGACCCAGTACTTC. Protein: CASSFWGSGSYGTQYF.

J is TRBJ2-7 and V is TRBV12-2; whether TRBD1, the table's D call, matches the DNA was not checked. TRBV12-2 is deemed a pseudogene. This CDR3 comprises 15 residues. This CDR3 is CASRLAENREHEQYF. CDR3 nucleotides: TGTGCAAGTCGCTTAGCGGAAAACAGGGAACACGAGCAGTACTTC.

The CDR3 sequence: CASIMEAGGITDTQYF. The CDR3 DNA reads TGCGCCAGCATCATGGAGGCGGGGGGAATCACAGATACGCAGTATTTT. The chain links TRBV5-1 to TRBJ2-3; 8 bases fit TRBD2. Germline CDR1 is SGHRS and CDR2 is YFSETQ. The CDR3 runs 16 residues. The ends lost 6 bases at V and 2 bases at J; junction bases unmatched: 11.

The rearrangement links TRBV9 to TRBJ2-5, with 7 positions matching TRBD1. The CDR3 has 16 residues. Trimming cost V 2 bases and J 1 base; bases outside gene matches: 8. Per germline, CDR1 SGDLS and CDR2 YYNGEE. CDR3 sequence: CASSVRDSLTQETQYF. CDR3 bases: TGTGCCAGCAGCGTCAGGGACAGCTTGACCCAAGAGACCCAGTACTTC.

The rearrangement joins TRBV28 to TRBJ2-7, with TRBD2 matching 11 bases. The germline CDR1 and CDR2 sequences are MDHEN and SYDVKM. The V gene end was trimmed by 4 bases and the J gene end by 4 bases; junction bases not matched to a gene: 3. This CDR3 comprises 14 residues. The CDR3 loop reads CASSSTSGSYEQYF. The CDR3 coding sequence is TGTGCCAGCAGTTCTACTAGCGGGAGTTACGAGCAGTACTTC.

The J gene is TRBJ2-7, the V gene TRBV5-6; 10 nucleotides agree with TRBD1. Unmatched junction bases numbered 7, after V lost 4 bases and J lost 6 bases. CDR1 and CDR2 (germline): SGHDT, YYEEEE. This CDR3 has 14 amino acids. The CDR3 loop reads CASSDETGGTEQYF. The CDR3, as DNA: TGTGCCAGCAGCGATGAGACAGGGGGCACCGAGCAGTACTTC. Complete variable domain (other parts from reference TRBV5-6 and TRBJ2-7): DAGVTQSPTHLIKTRGQQVTLRCSPKSGHDTVSWYQQALGQGPQFIFQYYEEEERQRGNFPDRFSGHQFPNYSSELNVNALLLGDSALYLCASSDETGGTEQYFGPGTRLTVT.

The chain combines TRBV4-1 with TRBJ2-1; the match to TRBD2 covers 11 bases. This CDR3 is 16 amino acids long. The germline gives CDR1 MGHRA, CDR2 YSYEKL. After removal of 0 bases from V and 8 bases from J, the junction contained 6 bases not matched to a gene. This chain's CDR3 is CASSQELAGAGDEQFF. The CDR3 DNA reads TGCGCCAGCAGCCAAGAACTAGCGGGAGCCGGGGATGAGCAGTTCTTC.

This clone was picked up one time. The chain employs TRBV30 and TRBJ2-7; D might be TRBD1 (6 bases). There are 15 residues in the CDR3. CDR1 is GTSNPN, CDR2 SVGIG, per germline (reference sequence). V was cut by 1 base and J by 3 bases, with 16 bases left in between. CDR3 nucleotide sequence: TGTGCCTGGAGTGGTACTTACAGGGCAGACTACGAGCAGTACTTC. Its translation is CAWSGTYRADYEQYF.

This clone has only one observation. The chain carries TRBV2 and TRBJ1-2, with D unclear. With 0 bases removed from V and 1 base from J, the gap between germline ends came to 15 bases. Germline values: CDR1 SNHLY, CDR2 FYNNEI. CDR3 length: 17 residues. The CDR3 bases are TGTGCCAGCAGTGAAGCGCTTTTGGCTTATCTTAACTATGGCTACACCTTC. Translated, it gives CASSEALLAYLNYGYTF.